This entry lists 13 T cell receptor beta chains sequenced from one sample in a study of human T cells and chemical hapten exposure. TCRdb reanalysed the RACE reads using MiXCR and keeps one entry per CDR3 protein. The sample records 75,000 to 95,000 distinct CDR3 sequences, 11% being singletons. Time point: patch test 2, 6 weeks after DPC sensitization. Treatment indicated: therapeutic diphenylcyclopropenone sensitization with weekly scalp DPC. The sample was whole blood, taken in connection with sensitization to the hapten diphenylcyclopropenone (DPC). Source of these receptors: a middle-aged man with alopecia areata. Some clones in this sample may be carry-over from other donors' samples.

This clonotype was seen at least ten times. The V call is TRBV20-1, the J call TRBJ1-6; maybe TRBD1 (6 bases). The germline V gene has CDR1 DFQATT and CDR2 SNEGSKA (reference sequence). The V end lost 7 bases, the J end lost 10 bases, and 11 bases lay between the germline ends. The CDR3 is 11 residues long. CDR3 DNA sequence: TGCAGTGTTACCACAGGGTCACCCCTCCACTTT. It yields the protein CSVTTGSPLHF.

About this clonotype itself: One end of the junction fails to match germline, which may point to a read error. The V gene is TRBV5-6, the J gene TRBJ1-3; D gene ambiguous. The germline gives CDR1 SGHDT, CDR2 YYEEEE. The CDR3 spans 12 residues. CDR3 sequence: CASSLERRSADF. Here the CDR3 DNA reads TGTGCCAGCAGCCTGGAGCGAAGGTCGGCAGACTTT.

The V and J genes are TRBV5-1 and TRBJ2-3, with D hard to call. Germline CDR1 is SGHRS and CDR2 is YFSETQ. V shed 2 bases and J shed 4 bases, with 8 bases lying between them. The CDR3 has 13 amino acids. The CDR3 bases are TGCGCCAGCAGCTTCACCGGCCCAGATACGCAGTATTTT. It yields the protein CASSFTGPDTQYF.

The gene calls are TRBV3-1 and TRBJ2-3; 12 bases are shared with TRBD2. Germline trimming cut 7 bases from V and 0 bases from J; bases unmatched to any gene: 8. The CDR3 runs to 17 residues. Germline CDR1 LGHDT, CDR2 YNNKEL (reference sequence). This chain's CDR3 is CASILSGTSGSTDTQYF. The CDR3 nucleotides read TGTGCCAGCATACTCTCCGGGACTAGCGGGAGCACAGATACGCAGTATTTT.

This chain links TRBV30 with TRBJ2-1, with no clear D. CDR3 length equals 16 residues. Germline CDR1 GTSNPN, CDR2 SVGIG (reference sequence). Trimming cost V 0 bases and J 0 bases, with 12 bases left between them. CDR3 coding DNA: TGTGCCTGGAGTGTACAAGCGTCAAGCTCCTACAATGAGCAGTTCTTC. It is translated as CAWSVQASSSYNEQFF.

This clonotype was seen only a few times. The V and J genes are TRBV30 and TRBJ2-5, with a tentative D call TRBD2 (5 bases). Germline-derived CDR1 and CDR2 are GTSNPN and SVGIG (reference sequence). CDR3 length: 12 amino acids. V was shortened by 5 bases and J by 4 bases, with 11 bases between the two germline ends. This chain's CDR3 is CAWREGGETQYF. DNA for the CDR3: TGTGCCTGGCGAGAGGGCGGAGAGACCCAGTACTTC.

This sequence joins TRBV20-1 and TRBJ2-7; TRBD2 matches at 10 bases. With 2 bases clipped from V and 6 bases from J, the junction kept 4 bases outside the gene matches. The length of the CDR3 is 13 residues. Germline-derived CDR1 and CDR2 are DFQATT and SNEGSKA (reference sequence). The CDR3: CSARWLAGAEQYF. CDR3 nucleotides: TGCAGTGCTAGATGGCTAGCGGGAGCCGAGCAGTACTTC.

This clonotype was seen a few times. The V and J genes are TRBV6-2 or TRBV6-3 and TRBJ2-7, with D possibly being TRBD2 (7 bases). This CDR3 has 12 residues. V was cut by 8 bases and J by 6 bases, with 14 bases left in between. Germline V lookup: CDR1 MNHEY, CDR2 SVGEGT. The CDR3 region is CASGQGGVEQYF. The DNA of the CDR3 is TGTGCCAGCGGACAAGGGGGGGTCGAGCAGTACTTC.

This clonotype came up a few times. The chain recombines TRBV20-1 with TRBJ1-5; the match to TRBD1 covers 10 bases. The germline V gene has CDR1 DFQATT and CDR2 SNEGSKA (reference sequence). The ends lost 5 bases at V and 2 bases at J; junction bases unmatched: 3. The CDR3 is 14 residues long. The CDR3 DNA follows: TGCAGTGCTGGTGGACAGGGGGGCAATCAGCCCCAGCATTTT. Its protein is CSAGGQGGNQPQHF.

This chain uses TRBV5-1 with TRBJ2-3; 11 bases are shared with TRBD2. Trimming at V came to 2 bases and at J to 5 bases, leaving 1 base not matched to a gene. This CDR3 comprises 14 residues. Germline loops: CDR1 SGHRS, CDR2 YFSETQ. This CDR3 is CASSLGTSGDTQYF. The CDR3 region has the DNA TGCGCCAGCAGCTTAGGGACTAGCGGAGATACGCAGTATTTT.

CDR3 residues: CSARDRQDQPQHF. In DNA form, the CDR3 reads TGCAGTGCTAGAGATAGACAAGATCAGCCCCAGCATTTT. The chain has TRBV20-1 and TRBJ1-5; D uncertain. Trimming stripped 0 bases from V and 5 bases from J, with 8 bases between. Germline values: CDR1 DFQATT, CDR2 SNEGSKA (reference sequence). CDR3 length equals 13 residues.

This sequence joins TRBV30 and TRBJ2-7; TRBD2 is a possible D gene (6 bases). Per germline, CDR1 GTSNPN and CDR2 SVGIG (reference sequence). V shed 1 base and J shed 3 bases, with 13 bases lying between them. This CDR3 has 14 amino acids. The CDR3 nucleotides are TGTGCCTGGAGTGACGGGACTTCTAACTACGAGCAGTACGTC. Translated: CAWSDGTSNYEQYV.

Only a few counts were recorded for this clonotype. The chain employs TRBV25-1 and TRBJ2-1; 11 bases are a match to TRBD2. Trimming removed 3 bases from V and 9 bases from J; junction bases left unmatched: 10. The CDR3 covers 16 residues. Germline assignment: CDR1 MGHDK and CDR2 SYGVNS. CDR3 amino acids: CASSEALAGGASEQFF. As DNA, the CDR3 is TGTGCCAGCAGTGAGGCCCTAGCGGGAGGTGCGAGTGAGCAGTTCTTC.